The entry below describes one T cell receptor beta chain. Its cognate antigen is unknown. This CDR3 comprises 10 residues. Deletions cut 3 bases from V and 7 bases from J, with 3 bases between. Germline loops: CDR1 MNHNS, CDR2 SASEGT. This sample was included in a study of regulatory T cells in long-lasting Graves disease. Study findings and constraints: Persistent disease was associated with favored TRBV28 usage and with favored use of TRBJ1-2 and TRBJ2-5.

Stated time point: newly diagnosed GD, antithyroid drugs for less than 3 months. PBMC RNA served as the TCR library source. A blood draw put about 9 milliliters of peripheral blood into EDTA tubes. Assembly of TCR beta libraries relied on iRepertoire HTBI primers together with Arm-PCR of CDR3 regions. TCRdb re-analysed the multiplex PCR reads in MiXCR, keeping a single row per CDR3 protein. Of a few hundred thousand distinct CDR3 sequences in the sample, 15% to 20% were seen once. The same data also went into a second study, on T cells in Graves' hyperthyroidism and ophthalmopathy. Turning to that study: Reasons for excluding patients were uncontrolled infection, other autoimmune disease, pregnancy or lactation. First-round RT-PCR of the TCR CDR3 relied on the HTBI primer set.

The chain couples TRBV6-1 to TRBJ1-2, with D uncertain. The receptor was isolated from a woman between 18 and 29 years old with Graves disease. The starting material was peripheral blood mononuclear cells (PBMCs), obtained at new diagnosis, from a patient treated with antithyroid drugs. The CDR3 reads CASSEPGYTF. The CDR3 DNA reads as TGTGCCAGCAGTGAGCCTGGCTACACCTTC.